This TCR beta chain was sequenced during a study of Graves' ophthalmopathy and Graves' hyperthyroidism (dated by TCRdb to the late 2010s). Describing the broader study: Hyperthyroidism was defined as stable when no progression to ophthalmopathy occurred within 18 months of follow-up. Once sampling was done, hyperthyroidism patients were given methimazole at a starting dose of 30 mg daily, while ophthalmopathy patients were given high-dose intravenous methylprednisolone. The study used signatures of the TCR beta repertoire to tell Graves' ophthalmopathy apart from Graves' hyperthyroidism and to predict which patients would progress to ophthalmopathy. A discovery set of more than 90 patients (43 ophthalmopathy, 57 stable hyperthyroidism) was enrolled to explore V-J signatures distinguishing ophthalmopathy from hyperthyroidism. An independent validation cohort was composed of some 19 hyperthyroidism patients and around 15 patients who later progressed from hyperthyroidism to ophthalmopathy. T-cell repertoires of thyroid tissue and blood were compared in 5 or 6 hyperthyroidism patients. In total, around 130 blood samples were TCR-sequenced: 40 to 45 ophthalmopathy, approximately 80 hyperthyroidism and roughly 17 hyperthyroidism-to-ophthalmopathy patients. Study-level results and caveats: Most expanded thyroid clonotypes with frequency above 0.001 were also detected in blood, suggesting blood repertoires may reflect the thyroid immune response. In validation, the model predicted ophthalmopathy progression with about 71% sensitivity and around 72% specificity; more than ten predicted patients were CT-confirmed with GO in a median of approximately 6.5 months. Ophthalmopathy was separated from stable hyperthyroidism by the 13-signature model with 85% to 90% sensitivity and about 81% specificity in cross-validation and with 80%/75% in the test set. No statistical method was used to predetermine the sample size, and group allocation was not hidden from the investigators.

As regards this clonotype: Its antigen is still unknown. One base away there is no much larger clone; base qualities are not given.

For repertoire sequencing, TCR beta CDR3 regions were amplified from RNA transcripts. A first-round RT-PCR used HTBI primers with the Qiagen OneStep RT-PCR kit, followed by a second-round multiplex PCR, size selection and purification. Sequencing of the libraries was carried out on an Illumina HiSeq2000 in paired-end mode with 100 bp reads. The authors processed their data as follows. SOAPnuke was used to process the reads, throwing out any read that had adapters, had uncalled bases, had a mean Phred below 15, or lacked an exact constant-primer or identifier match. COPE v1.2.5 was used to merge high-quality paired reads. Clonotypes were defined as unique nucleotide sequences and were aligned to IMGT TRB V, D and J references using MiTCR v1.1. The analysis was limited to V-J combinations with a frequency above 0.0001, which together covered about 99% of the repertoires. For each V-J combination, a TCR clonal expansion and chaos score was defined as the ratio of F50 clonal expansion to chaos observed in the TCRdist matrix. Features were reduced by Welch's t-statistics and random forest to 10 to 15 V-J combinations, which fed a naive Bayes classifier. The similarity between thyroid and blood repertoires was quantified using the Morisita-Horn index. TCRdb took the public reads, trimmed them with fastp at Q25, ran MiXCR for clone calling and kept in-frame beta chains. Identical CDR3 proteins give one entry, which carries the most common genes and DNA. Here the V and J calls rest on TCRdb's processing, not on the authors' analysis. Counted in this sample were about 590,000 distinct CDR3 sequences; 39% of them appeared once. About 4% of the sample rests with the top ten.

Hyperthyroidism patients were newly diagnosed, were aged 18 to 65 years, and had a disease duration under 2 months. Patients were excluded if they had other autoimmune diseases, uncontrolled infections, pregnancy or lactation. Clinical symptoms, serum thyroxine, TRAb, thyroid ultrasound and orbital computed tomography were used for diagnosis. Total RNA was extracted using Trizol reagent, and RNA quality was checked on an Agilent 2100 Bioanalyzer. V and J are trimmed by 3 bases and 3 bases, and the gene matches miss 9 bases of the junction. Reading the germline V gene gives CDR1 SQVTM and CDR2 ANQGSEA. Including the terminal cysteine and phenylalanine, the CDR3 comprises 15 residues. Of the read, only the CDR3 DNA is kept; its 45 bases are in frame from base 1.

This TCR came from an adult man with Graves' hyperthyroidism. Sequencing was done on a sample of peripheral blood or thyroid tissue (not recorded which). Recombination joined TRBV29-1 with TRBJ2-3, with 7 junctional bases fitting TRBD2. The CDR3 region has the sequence CSVDQREKNTDTQYF. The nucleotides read TGCAGCGTTGATCAGCGGGAAAAGAATACAGATACGCAGTATTTT.